What follows are 27 T cell receptor beta chains derived from one specimen sequenced in a study of T cells in women clearing cervical HPV infection. Measured with immunoSEQ multiplex PCR; TCRdb has only the in-frame clones, and not every one. The sample features roughly 22,000 clones, with about 3.5% in its top ten. Sample: blood buffy coat. The receptors were sampled from a woman aged 18 to 75 with a cervical HPV16 infection that either progressed to CIN3+ or cleared (not recorded which).

On this clone: The CDR3 goes on 3 residues after the read ends, and that part is filled in from the germline J gene. V is TRBV20-1 and J is TRBJ2-7; D possibly corresponds to TRBD1 (6 bases). The V gene lost 6 bases and the J gene lost 2 bases, with 11 bases spanning the gap. The CDR3 consists of 12 residues. Per the germline V gene, CDR1 is DFQATT and CDR2 is SNEGSKA (reference sequence). The CDR3 DNA, read in part, is TGCAGTGCCCCCGACAGGACCTACGAG. It yields the protein CSAPDRTYE. The whole CDR3 sequence is CSAPDRTYEQYF.

Comments on this clone: The CDR3 goes on 3 residues after the read ends, and that part is filled in from the germline J gene. The chain carries TRBV5-1 and TRBJ2-3; 10 positions match TRBD2. Per germline, CDR1 SGHRS and CDR2 YFSETQ. This CDR3 has 15 amino acids. V lost 7 bases, J lost 0 bases, and 5 bases stayed unmatched. CDR3 DNA (partial): TGCGCCAGCGGAGGGACTAGCGTTAGCACAGATACG. Residues: CASGGTSVSTDT. The CDR3 reads in full as CASGGTSVSTDTQYF. The whole variable domain, remainder taken from reference TRBV5-1 and TRBJ2-3, is KAGVTQTPRYLIKTRGQQVTLSCSPISGHRSVSWYQQTPGQGLQFLFEYFSETQRNKGNFPGRFSGRQFSNSRSEMNVSTLELGDSALYLCASGGTSVSTDTQYFGPGTRLTVL.

Notes on this clone: The read halts 3 residues ahead of the CDR3 end, with the missing end drawn from the germline J gene. The J gene is TRBJ2-4, the V gene TRBV6-2 or TRBV6-3, with D perhaps TRBD1 (6 bases). The V gene lost 8 bases and the J gene lost 6 bases, with 14 bases spanning the gap. The CDR3 extends over 13 amino acids. Looked up from germline, CDR1 is MNHEY and CDR2 is SVGEGT. The CDR3 loop reads CASARDIPNIQYF. The CDR3 bases that were read are TGTGCCAGCGCTAGGGACATCCCAAACATT.

The covered CDR3 bases are TGCGCCAGCAGCCAAGACAGGGGATCCGGCTATGGC. It codes for CASSQDRGSGYG. The whole CDR3 sequence reads CASSQDRGSGYGYTF. The V call is TRBV4-1, the J call TRBJ1-2, with D perhaps TRBD1 (6 bases). Read coverage stops 3 residues before the CDR3 terminus; the germline J gene supplies the remainder. Between the trimmed V and J ends, which lost 0 bases and 4 bases, there was a span of 12 bases. The CDR3 runs 15 residues. From germline, CDR1 is MGHRA and CDR2 YSYEKL.

As regards this clone: With the read ending 3 residues before the CDR3 end, the germline J gene is used to fill in that end. The V call is TRBV20-1, the J call TRBJ2-3; 10 nucleotides match TRBD2. The CDR3 extends over 15 amino acids. The germline gives CDR1 DFQATT, CDR2 SNEGSKA (reference sequence). Germline trimming cut 5 bases from V and 5 bases from J; bases unmatched to any gene: 10. The CDR3 DNA, read in part, is TGCAGTGCTCTATCCCTAGCGGGAGTGGGAGATACG. It is translated as CSALSLAGVGDT. In full, the CDR3 is CSALSLAGVGDTQYF.

To note about this clone: Read data end 3 residues before the CDR3 end; the end is taken from the germline J gene. The chain recombines TRBV18 with TRBJ1-2; possibly TRBD1 for D (6 bases). The germline V gene has CDR1 KGHSH and CDR2 LQKENI. The CDR3 is made up of 14 amino acids. V was cut by 1 base and J by 3 bases, with 9 bases left in between. CDR3 DNA (partial): TGTGCCAGCTCACCACAGGGGGTCGACTATGGC. Its translation: CASSPQGVDYG. The complete CDR3 sequence is CASSPQGVDYGYTF.

Regarding this clone: The missing CDR3 end, 3 residues past where the read stops, is filled in from the germline J gene. V gene TRBV20-1 combines with J gene TRBJ2-5, with D perhaps matching TRBD1 (5 bases). Germline CDR1 DFQATT, CDR2 SNEGSKA (reference sequence). The CDR3 contains 13 residues. Between the trimmed V and J ends, which lost 3 bases and 7 bases, there was a span of 15 bases. The part of the CDR3 DNA that was read is TGCAGTGCTAGTTGGTTAGCTGGGGCGACC. This translates into CSASWLAGAT. The entire CDR3 reads CSASWLAGATQYF.

A remark on this clone: The observed sequence ends 3 residues before the CDR3 terminus, with the missing tail filled in from the germline J gene. The chain carries TRBV5-4 and TRBJ1-1, with D hard to call. The V gene lost 4 bases and the J gene lost 2 bases, with 15 bases spanning the gap. The germline gives CDR1 SGHNT, CDR2 YYREEE (reference sequence). The CDR3 is 15 amino acids. Incomplete CDR3 DNA: TGTGCCAGCAGCCCACCTCTTCCAGTTAACACTGAA. This codes for CASSPPLPVNTE. The whole CDR3 sequence reads CASSPPLPVNTEAFF. Drawing the rest from reference TRBV5-4 and TRBJ1-1, the complete variable domain is ETGVTQSPTHLIKTRGQQVTLRCSSQSGHNTVSWYQQALGQGPQFIFQYYREEENGRGNFPPRFSGLQFPNYSSELNVNALELDDSALYLCASSPPLPVNTEAFFGQGTRLTVV.

With respect to this clone: The missing CDR3 end, 3 residues past where the read stops, is filled in from the germline J gene. This chain uses TRBV19 with TRBJ1-2, with 7 bases matching TRBD1. This CDR3 is built from 16 residues. The V segment lost 4 bases and the J segment 3 bases; nucleotides outside the gene matches: 11. CDR1 and CDR2 (germline): LNHDA, SQIVND (reference sequence). The CDR3 sequence is CASSTNRQGGDYGYTF. The sequenced part of the CDR3 DNA is TGTGCCAGTAGTACTAACCGACAGGGAGGAGACTATGGC.

The DNA read from the CDR3 is TGTGCCAGCTCACCAAACGACAGGCTAGCCAAAAACATT. Amino acids: CASSPNDRLAKNI. The entire CDR3 reads CASSPNDRLAKNIQYF. The chain is built from TRBV18 and TRBJ2-4; D is possibly TRBD1 (6 bases). The sequenced fragment ends 3 residues before the CDR3 boundary, so the rest is inferred from the germline J gene. The CDR3 covers 16 residues. CDR1 is KGHSH and CDR2 is LQKENI in the germline V gene. Deletions cut 2 bases from V and 0 bases from J, with 11 bases between.

As to this clone: The read finishes 3 residues shy of the CDR3 end, and the germline J gene is used to complete it. This sequence joins TRBV19 and TRBJ1-5; 9 positions match TRBD1. V was pared by 1 base and J by 6 bases, with 7 bases of the junction left unmatched. Germline values: CDR1 LNHDA, CDR2 SQIVND (reference sequence). This CDR3 is built from 16 residues. The DNA read from the CDR3 is TGTGCCAGTAGTATAGGATGGGACAGGGACAGTCAGCCC. Amino acids: CASSIGWDRDSQP. Given in full, the CDR3 is CASSIGWDRDSQPQHF.

On this clone: Read sequence stops 3 residues before the CDR3 end, and the germline J gene provides the missing end. The chain carries TRBV6-2 or TRBV6-3 and TRBJ2-3, with 8 bases that match TRBD2. The CDR3 spans 14 residues. CDR1 and CDR2 (germline): MNHEY, SVGEGT. The CDR3 bases that were read are TGTGCCAGCGCGGGTAGCGGGGCTCCAAGAGCG. It yields the protein CASAGSGAPRA. The entire CDR3 reads CASAGSGAPRAQYF.

As concerns this clone: The read terminates 3 residues before the CDR3 end, so the remaining end is supplied by the germline J gene. The chain is built from TRBV20-1 and TRBJ1-2; 8 bases map to TRBD1. Germline CDR1 DFQATT, CDR2 SNEGSKA (reference sequence). The CDR3 is 14 amino acids. V dropped 2 bases and J dropped 4; count of bases not matched to a gene: 6. The CDR3 spells CSARPPGGSYGYTF. The sequenced part of the CDR3 DNA is TGCAGTGCTAGACCTCCAGGGGGCAGCTATGGC.

A note on this clone: The read is 3 residues too short to cover the CDR3 end, so that end is filled in from the germline J gene. The chain joins TRBV29-1 to TRBJ1-2, with D maybe TRBD1 (6 bases). V lost 6 bases to trimming and J lost 4 bases, with 15 bases between them. Germline V gene lookup returns CDR1 SQVTM and CDR2 ANQGSEA. This CDR3 has 13 amino acids. Partial CDR3 DNA: TGCAGCGTCGGGGGGGGCCAACTCTATGGC. Its protein product is CSVGGGQLYG. The whole CDR3 reads CSVGGGQLYGYTF.

A note on this clone: The read ends 3 residues shy of where the CDR3 ends; the end is completed using the germline J gene. The J gene is TRBJ2-7, the V gene TRBV2; 7 nucleotides line up with TRBD1. This CDR3 has 14 amino acids. Looked up from germline, CDR1 is SNHLY and CDR2 is FYNNEI. The V segment lost 7 bases and the J segment 2 bases; nucleotides outside the gene matches: 8. This CDR3 reads CASITGALPYEQYF. The CDR3 DNA, read in part, is TGTGCCAGCATTACAGGGGCCTTACCCTACGAG.

Partial CDR3 DNA: TGTGCCAGCAGCTTAGCGACAGCGACAAATTCACCC. It encodes CASSLATATNSP. The whole CDR3 protein reads CASSLATATNSPLHF. The gene calls are TRBV7-2 and TRBJ1-6; perhaps TRBD1 as D (5 bases). The sequence runs out 3 residues before the end of the CDR3; the remainder is reconstructed from the germline J gene. Trimming removed 0 bases at V and 7 bases at J, with 10 bases between. The CDR3 covers 15 residues. From germline, CDR1 is SGHTA and CDR2 FQGNSA.

Concerning this clone itself: The CDR3 extends 3 residues past the end of the read, so its final part is completed from the germline J gene. This chain connects TRBV20-1 to TRBJ2-3; the match to TRBD2 covers 11 bases. The V and J ends lost 0 bases and 2 bases, in that order; junction bases with no gene match: 7. Germline V CDR1 and CDR2: DFQATT, SNEGSKA (reference sequence). The CDR3 contains 17 residues. CDR3 region: CSARDFGTSGPTDTQYF. The sequenced CDR3 bases are TGCAGTGCTAGAGACTTCGGGACTAGCGGACCCACAGATACG.

As regards this clone: The read is 3 residues too short to cover the CDR3 end, so that end is filled in from the germline J gene. This rearrangement joins TRBV5-1 to TRBJ2-7; a possible D gene is TRBD1 (7 bases). CDR1 is SGHRS, CDR2 YFSETQ, per germline. Trimming cost V 0 bases and J 6 bases, with 10 bases left between them. This CDR3 has 13 residues. The CDR3 loop reads CASSLGQGGEQYF. The DNA read from the CDR3 is TGCGCCAGCAGCTTGGGTCAGGGGGGCGAG.

Notes on this clone: The read finishes 3 residues shy of the CDR3 end, and the germline J gene is used to complete it. The chain joins TRBV6-2 or TRBV6-3 to TRBJ1-5, with D unresolved. CDR1 is MNHEY and CDR2 is SVGEGT in the germline V gene. V was trimmed by 6 bases and J by 0 bases, leaving 15 bases between them. This CDR3 has 16 amino acids. CDR3 amino acids: CASSPLSPGSNQPQHF. The CDR3 DNA, read in part, is TGTGCCAGCAGCCCCCTTTCTCCAGGTAGCAATCAGCCC.

On this clone: The CDR3 end falls 3 residues outside the read, so it is completed with the germline J gene. The V and J genes are TRBV7-8 and TRBJ2-2; TRBD1 agrees at 9 bases. There are 15 residues in the CDR3. J was trimmed by 5 bases and V by 4 bases; bases with no gene match: 5. CDR1 SGHVS and CDR2 FQNEAQ come from the germline V gene. The part of the CDR3 DNA that was read is TGTGCCAGCAGCTGGGACAGGGTAGGAACCGGGGAG. Protein: CASSWDRVGTGE. The entire CDR3 protein reads CASSWDRVGTGELFF.

A word on this clone: The missing CDR3 end, 3 residues past where the read stops, is filled in from the germline J gene. This rearrangement joins TRBV6-1 to TRBJ1-5, with a possible D match to TRBD1 (6 bases). The CDR3 is 13 amino acids. V lost 3 bases to trimming and J lost 6 bases, with 9 bases between them. Germline V gives CDR1 MNHNS, CDR2 SASEGT. Partial CDR3 DNA: TGTGCCAGCAGTGACAGGGGAAGTCAGCCC. This codes for CASSDRGSQP. The whole CDR3 protein is CASSDRGSQPQHF.

Regarding this clone: The read terminates 3 residues before the CDR3 end, so the remaining end is supplied by the germline J gene. The V and J genes are TRBV15 and TRBJ1-5, with D perhaps matching TRBD1 (6 bases). V lost 0 bases and J 3 bases, leaving 9 bases between the germline ends. From germline, CDR1 is LNHNV and CDR2 YYDKDF (reference sequence). The CDR3 runs 15 residues. The covered CDR3 bases are TGTGCCACCAGCAGAGATAAGGGGGTCAATCAGCCC. It yields the protein CATSRDKGVNQP. The whole CDR3 reads CATSRDKGVNQPQHF.

Points on this clone: The read finishes 3 residues shy of the CDR3 end, and the germline J gene is used to complete it. The genes are TRBV28 and TRBJ1-1; no definite D call. Deletions cut 5 bases from V and 5 bases from J, with 12 bases between. The CDR3 sequence is 13 residues long. The germline CDR1 and CDR2 sequences are MDHEN and SYDVKM. CDR3 in amino acids: CASSAPLETEAFF. Incomplete CDR3 DNA: TGTGCCAGCAGTGCCCCTCTAGAGACTGAA.

In regard to this clone: The sequence runs out 3 residues before the end of the CDR3; the remainder is reconstructed from the germline J gene. The chain employs TRBV4-1 and TRBJ2-1; D is undetermined. Germline-derived CDR1 and CDR2 are MGHRA and YSYEKL. The CDR3 has 15 amino acids. V was shortened by 3 bases and J by 0 bases, with 9 bases between the two germline ends. The sequenced CDR3 bases are TGCGCCAGCAGCCAGCGGCATAGCTCCTACAATGAG. Protein product: CASSQRHSSYNE. The full CDR3 reads CASSQRHSSYNEQFF.

Worth noting for this clone: The observed sequence ends 3 residues before the CDR3 terminus, with the missing tail filled in from the germline J gene. This rearrangement joins TRBV29-1 to TRBJ2-3; weak D call: TRBD2 (6 bases). There are 15 residues in the CDR3. The V gene's germline CDR1 is SQVTM and CDR2 ANQGSEA. The germline V and J ends were trimmed by 4 bases and 4 bases, with 18 bases remaining between them. The CDR3 here is CSVAPGGVGSDTQYF. CDR3 DNA (partial): TGCAGCGTTGCCCCTGGAGGGGTCGGCTCAGATACG.

Of note for this clone: The CDR3 goes on 3 residues after the read ends, and that part is filled in from the germline J gene. The chain recombines TRBV5-4 with TRBJ2-3; a weak D match, TRBD1 (6 bases). Germline CDR1 SGHNT, CDR2 YYREEE (reference sequence). This CDR3 comprises 15 residues. Trimming shortened V by 2 bases and J by 3 bases, and 13 bases separated the two germline ends. The CDR3: CASSFRTQGTDTQYF. The covered CDR3 bases are TGTGCCAGCAGCTTCCGGACCCAGGGGACAGATACG. Combining the CDR3 with reference TRBV5-4 and TRBJ2-3 gives the whole variable domain ETGVTQSPTHLIKTRGQQVTLRCSSQSGHNTVSWYQQALGQGPQFIFQYYREEENGRGNFPPRFSGLQFPNYSSELNVNALELDDSALYLCASSFRTQGTDTQYFGPGTRLTVL.

Points on this clone: Read data end 3 residues before the CDR3 end; the end is taken from the germline J gene. V gene TRBV6-1 combines with J gene TRBJ2-1, with D perhaps TRBD1 (5 bases). The CDR3 spans 15 residues. The germline gives CDR1 MNHNS, CDR2 SASEGT. V was shortened by 2 bases and J by 7 bases, with 15 bases between the two germline ends. The CDR3 sequence is CASSESAGSRNEQFF. CDR3 DNA, as far as it was read: TGTGCCAGCAGTGAATCCGCAGGGTCTCGGAATGAG.